Below, one T cell receptor (beta chain) is given with its context. Its antigen remains unidentified. These data belong to a study of post-analysis software for immune sequencing data. As for the study in general: There were relapsing-remitting, secondary progressive and progressive-relapsing multiple sclerosis among the disease courses included.

Study-wide findings and caveats: Patients used five TRBV segments, including TRBV5-6, TRBV5-1 and TRBV20-1, more often than controls. Multiple sclerosis patients had significantly lower normalized Chao1 diversity than controls. Co-batched samples clustered tightly together by F measure.

Unique molecular identifiers were built into the TCR beta cDNA libraries. T cells numbering about 0.9 to 11 million yielded 500,000 to 550,000 cDNA molecules. TCRdb reprocessed the PCR reads via MiXCR and lists one record per CDR3 protein. The profile shows 650,000 to 850,000 distinct CDR3 sequences, 46% of them singletons. Per germline, CDR1 SQVTM and CDR2 ANQGSEA. V dropped 7 bases and J dropped 5 bases, with 12 bases sitting between them. The CDR3 runs 12 residues. The material sequenced was blood. This receptor was taken from a girl aged 5-17 years with multiple sclerosis. The J gene is TRBJ2-1, the V gene TRBV29-1; the D is unclear. The CDR3 region is CSGRKEHNEQFF. The CDR3 nucleotides read TGCAGCGGACGAAAGGAGCACAATGAGCAGTTCTTC.